A selection of T cell receptor beta chains follows, all from one sample in a study of shared T cell receptors in the human thymus. Libraries were prepared by immunoSEQ multiplex PCR; TCRdb keeps only in-frame clonotypes and omits some of them. The data hold about 380,000 clones, with approximately 95% observed a single time. The sample consisted of thymocytes. Source of these receptors: a human donor. Each CDR3 is given with its conserved first and last residue. Each record gives: D gene, V gene, J gene, clone size, CDR3 DNA, CDR3 protein. A D gene is named only where the DNA matches it firmly. Clone sizes are given selectively: once, few, many, or a class where the clone is expanded.

TRBD2	TRBV19	TRBJ2-5	NA	TGTGCCAGTAGTTCCCCGAGTAGCGGGATAGTGGAGACCCAGTACTTC	CASSSPSSGIVETQYF
TRBD2	TRBV15	TRBJ2-5	NA	TGTGCCACCAGCCCGCTAATAGTGGGGCGGGGGGGGAAAAAGGAGACCCAGTACTTC	CATSPLIVGRGGKKETQYF
NA	TRBV11-2	TRBJ2-3	NA	TGTGCCAGCAGCTTAGGGGATTCTTTTAAAGGAGATACGCAGTATTTT	CASSLGDSFKGDTQYF
NA	TRBV7-9	TRBJ2-7	once	TGTGCCAGCAGCTTAGCGTTGGGACGGAAAAGCTCCTACGAGCAGTACTTC	CASSLALGRKSSYEQYF
TRBD2	TRBV30	TRBJ2-3	NA	TGTGCCTGGAGTGTGGGAGGGGTGGAAATAGATACGCAGTATTTT	CAWSVGGVEIDTQYF
TRBD1	TRBV6-5	TRBJ2-5	NA	TGTGCCAGCTTGAAGGGGGCAGGTCAGACCCAGTACTTC	CASLKGAGQTQYF
TRBD1	TRBV7-2	TRBJ2-7	NA	TGTGCCAGCAGCACGAGCCGGGACAGGGTGGCGGGATCCTACGAGCAGTACTTC	CASSTSRDRVAGSYEQYF
TRBD2	TRBV7-2	TRBJ2-7	NA	TGTGCCAGCAGCATCGGGACCCTCGCGAGGCGGGAGGCACCCTACGAGCAGTACTTC	CASSIGTLARREAPYEQYF
TRBD1	TRBV27	TRBJ1-5	NA	TGTGCCAGCAGTAACAGGGGGCGGGGAGGCAATCAGCCCCAGCATTTT	CASSNRGRGGNQPQHF
NA	TRBV7-2	TRBJ1-1	once	TGTGCCAGCAGCTTGCACAGAGGTAGCCTCTTT	CASSLHRGSLF
NA	TRBV27	TRBJ2-7	NA	TGTGCCAGCAGTTTAGAGGCTGTATCTTACGAGCAGTACTTC	CASSLEAVSYEQYF
NA	TRBV28	TRBJ1-2	NA	TGTGCCGGCCAGTCGCAGGGGCGGTTTTTGAATGGCTACACCTTC	CAGQSQGRFLNGYTF
NA	TRBV6-1	TRBJ2-3	NA	TGTGCCAGCACTGAGGGCTGCACAGATACGCAGTATTTT	CASTEGCTDTQYF
NA	TRBV18	TRBJ1-1	NA	TGTGCCAGCTCACCACGGCGGCAGGCAATGAACACTGAAGCTTTCTTT	CASSPRRQAMNTEAFF
TRBD2	TRBV18	TRBJ2-7	NA	TGTGCCAGCTCCCCCGGGAGGGGCGCCTCGGGGGAGCAGTACTTC	CASSPGRGASGEQYF
TRBD2	TRBV18	TRBJ2-1	NA	TGTGCCAGCTCATGCCGGGCGGGAGGGCCCGGCGATGAGCAGTTCTTC	CASSCRAGGPGDEQFF
NA	TRBV9	TRBJ1-1	NA	TGTGCCAGCAGCGTAGGGCTGGGGGCGTACACTGAAGCTTTCTTT	CASSVGLGAYTEAFF
TRBD2	TRBV28	TRBJ2-2	NA	TGTGCCAGCAGTTTAGTGAGCGGGAGGGGAGGCGGGGAGCTGTTTTTT	CASSLVSGRGGGELFF
TRBD1	TRBV28	TRBJ2-1	NA	TGTGCCAGCAGTTTCCCCATTGTTGGGACAGGGTTCTACAATGAGCAGTTCTTC	CASSFPIVGTGFYNEQFF
TRBD2	TRBV10-1	TRBJ2-7	NA	TGCGCCAGCAGTGAGAGCGCGGGAGGGTGCTACGAGCAGTACTTC	CASSESAGGCYEQYF
NA	TRBV27	TRBJ2-7	NA	TGTGCCAGCAGCTCAGGCCTGCCAGATTCCTACGAGCAGTACTTC	CASSSGLPDSYEQYF
TRBD2	TRBV5-1	TRBJ2-6	NA	TGCGCCAGCAGCTCCGACCGGGGGGAGTCCTCTGGGGCCAACGTCCTGACTTTC	CASSSDRGESSGANVLTF
NA	TRBV14	TRBJ2-1	once	TGTGCCAGCAGCCAACTACAAGGTAGCCGGGTTTGCCCCTACAATGAGCAGTTCTTC	CASSQLQGSRVCPYNEQFF
NA	TRBV28	TRBJ1-5	NA	TGTGCCAGCAGTTTCCAGGGGTATAGCAATCAGCCCCAGCATTTT	CASSFQGYSNQPQHF
TRBD2	TRBV15	TRBJ2-5	NA	TGTGCCACCAGCAGAACCCGTGGACTAGCGGGAGGGCGGGGGAAAGAGACCCAGTACTTC	CATSRTRGLAGGRGKETQYF
NA	TRBV5-1	TRBJ1-4	NA	TGCGCCAGCAGCTTGGCCAGTGAGGGGGGTGAAGAGAAAACTAATGAAAAACTGTTTTTT	CASSLASEGGEEKTNEKLFF
NA	TRBV29-1	TRBJ1-3	NA	TGCACTGGGGCCTCCGGAAACACCATATATTTT	CTGASGNTIYF
NA	TRBV18	TRBJ2-2	NA	TGTGCCAGCTCACCACCGGCGGGGAGCACCGGGGAGCTGTTTTTT	CASSPPAGSTGELFF
NA	TRBV28	TRBJ2-7	once	TGTGCCAGCAGTGAGTTGGGAATCCAGGCCTACTACGAGCAGTACTTC	CASSELGIQAYYEQYF
NA	TRBV6-1	TRBJ2-7	NA	TGTGCCAGCAGGCCTGGATGGACCTACGAGCAGTACTTC	CASRPGWTYEQYF
NA	TRBV14	TRBJ1-5	NA	TGTGCCAGCAGCCAGGACAGACGCTCTGGCAATCAGCCCCAGCATTTT	CASSQDRRSGNQPQHF
NA	TRBV5-1	TRBJ2-7	NA	TGCGCCAGCAGCGCCCTAGGCCGCCATCCCTACGAGCAGTACTTC	CASSALGRHPYEQYF
NA	TRBV6-5	TRBJ1-1	NA	TGTGCCACCGGAGTAGGGGAAGAGAACACTGAAGCTTTCTTT	CATGVGEENTEAFF
TRBD1	TRBV27	TRBJ2-7	NA	TGTGCCAGCAGAACCAGTAGACAGGGGGGCTCCTACGAGCAGTACTTC	CASRTSRQGGSYEQYF
NA	TRBV27	TRBJ1-5	NA	TGTGCCAGCAGCCGGCGGCGGGGCAATCAGCCCCAGCATTTT	CASSRRRGNQPQHF
NA	TRBV5-4	TRBJ2-3	NA	TGTGCCAGCACCCCAGCGTCGCGGTCGGGCACAGATACGCAGTATTTT	CASTPASRSGTDTQYF
NA	TRBV28	TRBJ1-5	NA	TGTGCCAGCAGCCGTGGGCTTAGCAATCAGCCCCAGCATTTT	CASSRGLSNQPQHF
TRBD2	TRBV5-4	TRBJ2-2	NA	TGTGCCAGCAGCGCCACTAGCGGGACTGGCGGGGAGCTGTTTTTT	CASSATSGTGGELFF
NA	TRBV5-1	TRBJ2-3	once	TGCGCCAGCAGCGCGTTAGGGAGCACAGATACGCAGTATTTT	CASSALGSTDTQYF
NA	TRBV2	TRBJ2-7	NA	TGTGCCAGCAGTGAACTAAGCCCCTACGAGCAGTACTTC	CASSELSPYEQYF
NA	TRBV19	TRBJ1-3	NA	TGTGCCAGTAGTATAGGTCCAGACTCTGGAAACACCATATATTTT	CASSIGPDSGNTIYF
NA	TRBV5-6	TRBJ2-7	once	TGTGCCAGCAGCTCATTGCGGGACACTAGCTCCTACGAGCAGTACTTC	CASSSLRDTSSYEQYF